Following are 29 T cell receptor beta chains from one sample sequenced in a study of identical twins. MiXCR was run by TCRdb on the 5' RACE reads, yielding one entry per CDR3 protein. This repertoire shows about 720,000 distinct CDR3 sequences, 15% to 20% found once; its top ten account for about 12%. This same sample was also taken into another study, of T cells expressing NK-cell markers.

The sample consisted of PBMCs. The receptors originated from a young woman in good health.

Only a few counts were recorded for this clonotype. The chain employs TRBV12-3 or TRBV12-4 and TRBJ2-2; D is perhaps TRBD2 (7 bases). V dropped 6 bases and J dropped 2 bases, with 13 bases sitting between them. The CDR3 loop spans 15 amino acids. This CDR3 is CASRQGLTNTGELFF. CDR3 nucleotides: TGTGCCAGCAGACAGGGACTAACAAACACCGGGGAGCTGTTTTTT.

This clonotype showed up just a few times. The chain combines TRBV5-6 with TRBJ2-1, with D possibly TRBD2 on 5 matching bases. This CDR3 has 15 residues. The ends were cut back, 4 bases at V and 8 bases at J, with 19 bases in the middle. Germline assignment: CDR1 SGHDT and CDR2 YYEEEE. The CDR3 sequence: CASSRTAGPRDEQFF. The CDR3 DNA sequence: TGTGCCAGCAGCAGGACGGCAGGTCCGAGGGATGAGCAGTTCTTC.

The chain employs TRBV14 and TRBJ1-2; no clear D. The ends were cut back, 0 bases at V and 4 bases at J, with 12 bases in the middle. Germline CDR1 is SGHDN and CDR2 is FVKESK. There are 15 residues in the CDR3. The CDR3 bases are TGTGCCAGCAGCCAAGAGGGTCGGCTTCCCTATGGCTACACCTTC. This sequence encodes CASSQEGRLPYGYTF.

The chain links TRBV6-5 to TRBJ2-2; D is unresolved. CDR1 is MNHEY, CDR2 SVGAGI, per germline. V was shortened by 0 bases and J by 5 bases, with 10 bases between the two germline ends. The CDR3 is 15 residues long. The CDR3 DNA reads TGTGCCAGCAGTTACTCGGGCCTGGGGACCGGGGAGCTGTTTTTT. Translation gives CASSYSGLGTGELFF.

This clonotype was seen a handful of times. The chain links TRBV10-2 to TRBJ1-1; D not certain. V lost 7 bases and J 5 bases, leaving 11 bases between the germline ends. CDR3 size: 12 residues. From germline, CDR1 is WSHSY and CDR2 SAAADI. For the CDR3, the DNA is TGCGCCAGCAATGTAGGGATTACTGAAGCTTTCTTT. The encoded protein is CASNVGITEAFF.

The chain employs TRBV3-1 and TRBJ2-5; unclear D gene. V dropped 3 bases and J dropped 7 bases, with 6 bases sitting between them. This CDR3 comprises 11 residues. CDR1 LGHDT and CDR2 YNNKEL come from the germline V gene (reference sequence). CDR3 amino acids: CASSHQLTQYF. The CDR3 bases are TGTGCCAGCAGCCATCAATTGACCCAGTACTTC.

This clonotype has more than one count but fewer than ten. In nucleotides, the CDR3 is TGCAGTGCTAGAGAGGACTACGGCCCCGAGCAGTACTTC. It codes for CSAREDYGPEQYF. V gene TRBV20-1 combines with J gene TRBJ2-7; tentative D call: TRBD2 (6 bases). The CDR3 is made up of 13 amino acids. Germline loops: CDR1 DFQATT, CDR2 SNEGSKA (reference sequence). V was trimmed by 0 bases and J by 6 bases, leaving 12 bases between them.

The sample holds a few counts of this clonotype. The chain couples TRBV6-1 to TRBJ1-1, with 8 bases that match TRBD1. This CDR3 is built from 16 residues. Germline CDR1 MNHNS, CDR2 SASEGT. V lost 5 bases to trimming and J lost 4 bases; unmatched junction nucleotides: 12. The CDR3 protein is CASSSYSPTGGTEAFF. CDR3 nucleotide sequence: TGTGCCAGCAGTAGCTACTCCCCCACAGGGGGCACTGAAGCTTTCTTT.

The chain links TRBV29-1 to TRBJ1-1; D uncertain. The germline gives CDR1 SQVTM, CDR2 ANQGSEA. CDR3 length: 13 residues. The V end was cut by 2 bases, the J end by 5 bases, with 12 bases between. CDR3 amino acids: CSVEMAGGTEAFF. In DNA, the CDR3 is TGCAGCGTTGAAATGGCGGGAGGGACTGAAGCTTTCTTT.

J is TRBJ2-3 and V is TRBV24-1; 7 bases line up with TRBD2. The CDR3 has 14 amino acids. Germline V gives CDR1 KGHDR, CDR2 SFDVKD. Germline trimming cut 9 bases from V and 1 base from J; bases unmatched to any gene: 6. CDR3 in amino acids: CATGSGTGTDTQYF. As DNA, the CDR3 is TGTGCCACCGGAAGCGGGACCGGCACAGATACGCAGTATTTT.

The V and J genes are TRBV2 and TRBJ1-4, with 10 bases fitting TRBD1. V lost 11 bases, J lost 6 bases, and 21 bases stayed unmatched. The germline gives CDR1 SNHLY, CDR2 FYNNEI. This CDR3 region has 18 residues. This CDR3 is CAFRRRGQGPRSDEKLFF. CDR3 DNA sequence: TGTGCCTTCAGACGCCGGGGACAGGGGCCGAGATCAGATGAAAAACTGTTTTTT.

The chain has TRBV10-3 and TRBJ1-1; no reliable D call. V gave up 5 bases and J gave up 5 bases, with 9 bases separating them. The CDR3 totals 12 residues. CDR1 is ENHRY and CDR2 is SYGVKD in the germline V gene. CDR3 nucleotides: TGTGCCATCAGTCCCCATGGGACTGAAGCTTTCTTT. It translates to CAISPHGTEAFF.

The chain combines TRBV5-1 with TRBJ2-3; 8 nucleotides line up with TRBD2. The CDR3 is made up of 16 amino acids. Germline V gene data show CDR1 as SGHRS and CDR2 as YFSETQ. V was clipped by 4 bases and J by 2 bases; unmatched bases: 9. CDR3 sequence: CASSPTAGVLTDTQYF. The CDR3 bases are TGCGCCAGCAGCCCAACAGCGGGGGTCCTCACAGATACGCAGTATTTT. The variable domain in full, completed from reference TRBV5-1 and TRBJ2-3, reads KAGVTQTPRYLIKTRGQQVTLSCSPISGHRSVSWYQQTPGQGLQFLFEYFSETQRNKGNFPGRFSGRQFSNSRSEMNVSTLELGDSALYLCASSPTAGVLTDTQYFGPGTRLTVL.

A few counts support this clonotype. The chain joins TRBV7-9 to TRBJ1-2; no clear D gene. The V end lost 1 base, the J end lost 8 bases, and 5 bases lay between the germline ends. The CDR3 has 11 residues. Germline CDR1 reads SEHNR; CDR2 reads FQNEAQ (reference sequence). The CDR3 here is CASSLDQGYTF. CDR3 nucleotide sequence: TGTGCCAGCAGCTTAGATCAAGGCTACACCTTC.

This clonotype was recorded a few times. The rearrangement links TRBV5-6 to TRBJ2-3; D call uncertain. The CDR3 runs 17 residues. Germline V gene data show CDR1 as SGHDT and CDR2 as YYEEEE. Trimming shortened V by 5 bases and J by 0 bases, and 19 bases separated the two germline ends. The CDR3 reads CASSNSLTPPSTDTQYF. The CDR3 DNA reads TGTGCCAGCAGTAATAGTCTAACTCCTCCTAGCACAGATACGCAGTATTTT.

The V call is TRBV5-1, the J call TRBJ1-6; D call uncertain. CDR1 and CDR2 from the germline V gene are SGHRS and YFSETQ. The CDR3 is made up of 15 amino acids. V lost 4 bases and J 9 bases, leaving 17 bases between the germline ends. The CDR3 here is CASSQSAARISPLHF. The CDR3 nucleotides are TGCGCCAGCAGCCAGTCCGCGGCGCGGATTTCACCCCTCCACTTT.

In its sample, this clonotype was seen a few times. This chain uses TRBV6-2 or TRBV6-3 with TRBJ2-6, with D possibly matching TRBD2 (7 bases). Germline V CDR1 and CDR2: MNHEY, SVGEGT. CDR3 length: 16 amino acids. V gave up 5 bases and J gave up 4 bases, with 15 bases separating them. In DNA, the CDR3 is TGTGCCAGCAGTCGAACGGGGGGCGGAGGGGCCAACGTCCTGACTTTC. Its translation: CASSRTGGGGANVLTF.

The J gene is TRBJ2-3, the V gene TRBV20-1; no clear D gene. V was cut by 0 bases and J by 0 bases, with 16 bases left in between. The CDR3 runs to 17 residues. CDR1 is DFQATT, CDR2 SNEGSKA, per germline (reference sequence). The CDR3 here is CSARDPPRFSSTDTQYF. DNA of the CDR3: TGCAGTGCTAGAGACCCGCCTAGGTTCTCTAGCACAGATACGCAGTATTTT.

This chain links TRBV20-1 with TRBJ2-3; D call uncertain. V dropped 5 bases and J dropped 2 bases, with 17 bases sitting between them. Germline V gene data show CDR1 as DFQATT and CDR2 as SNEGSKA (reference sequence). CDR3 size: 15 residues. CDR3 bases: TGCAGTGCTGCCCCGACAATGGGATTCACAGATACGCAGTATTTT. Amino acids: CSAAPTMGFTDTQYF.

The J gene is TRBJ2-7, the V gene TRBV29-1; TRBD1 aligns across 8 bases. This CDR3 has 12 residues. Germline CDR1 is SQVTM and CDR2 is ANQGSEA. With 7 bases clipped from V and 2 bases from J, the junction kept 4 bases outside the gene matches. The CDR3 DNA sequence: TGCAGCGCTAAGGACAGGGCCTACGAGCAGTACTTC. Translation: CSAKDRAYEQYF.

This chain joins TRBV7-2 and TRBJ2-5, with D possibly matching TRBD2 (5 bases). The CDR3 is 14 residues long. V lost 5 bases and J 0 bases, leaving 10 bases between the germline ends. CDR1 is SGHTA, CDR2 FQGNSA, per germline. Here the CDR3 reads CASSPDLYQETQYF. The CDR3 DNA follows: TGTGCCAGCAGCCCGGACTTGTACCAAGAGACCCAGTACTTC.

This clonotype has just a few counts. The chain joins TRBV12-3 or TRBV12-4 to TRBJ2-1; unclear D gene. The V and J ends lost 2 bases and 6 bases respectively, with 8 bases between them. The length of the CDR3 is 13 residues. The CDR3 sequence: CASSLTSTNEQFF. In nucleotides, the CDR3 is TGTGCCAGCAGTTTAACCAGCACCAATGAGCAGTTCTTC.

This clonotype was recorded a few times. The chain's CDR3 is CASSLFPGREQYF. The CDR3 DNA sequence: TGCGCCAGCAGCTTGTTCCCGGGGCGCGAGCAGTACTTC. J is TRBJ2-7 and V is TRBV5-1; D may be TRBD1 or TRBD2 (5 bases each). Germline V gives CDR1 SGHRS, CDR2 YFSETQ. This CDR3 spans 13 amino acids. V lost 1 base to trimming and J lost 6 bases, with 11 bases between them.

Only a few counts were recorded for this clonotype. V is TRBV12-3 or TRBV12-4 and J is TRBJ2-5, with 7 bases fitting TRBD2. This CDR3 has 13 residues. V shed 5 bases, J shed 5 bases, and the junction held 5 bases outside the gene matches. The CDR3 nucleotides read TGTGCCAGCAGTGTCCTGGGGGGGGAGACCCAGTACTTC. It translates to CASSVLGGETQYF.

The chain is built from TRBV2 and TRBJ2-5; TRBD1 is a possible D gene (6 bases). Trimming shortened V by 7 bases and J by 7 bases, and 13 bases separated the two germline ends. This CDR3 spans 12 amino acids. CDR1 is SNHLY and CDR2 is FYNNEI in the germline V gene. The CDR3 DNA reads TGTGCCAGCATTGGGGGCGAGGCGACCCAGTACTTC. It specifies CASIGGEATQYF.

This chain uses TRBV29-1 with TRBJ2-3; TRBD2 matches at 10 bases. The germline V gene encodes CDR1 SQVTM and CDR2 ANQGSEA. V was pared by 4 bases and J by 7 bases, with 17 bases of the junction left unmatched. This CDR3 is built from 17 residues. In DNA form, the CDR3 reads TGCAGCGTTGTGATAACTAGCGGGAACCGCCGTAGGAATACGCAGTATTTT. This sequence encodes CSVVITSGNRRRNTQYF.

This clonotype has only a few counts. The chain has TRBV7-8 and TRBJ2-3; D gene unclear. Trimming removed 7 bases at V and 1 base at J, with 9 bases between. The CDR3 totals 13 residues. Per the germline V gene, CDR1 is SGHVS and CDR2 is FQNEAQ. CDR3 in amino acids: CASTRTRTDTQYF. The CDR3, as DNA: TGTGCCAGCACCCGGACCCGCACAGATACGCAGTATTTT.

CDR3 amino acids: CSARTKTDAGANVLTF. CDR3 nucleotides: TGCAGTGCCCGGACTAAAACCGACGCCGGGGCCAACGTCCTGACTTTC. The chain couples TRBV20-1 to TRBJ2-6; D may be TRBD2 (6 bases). Trimming left V 6 bases short and J 4 bases short, with 19 bases between. The CDR3 runs 16 residues. Germline CDR1 and CDR2: DFQATT and SNEGSKA (reference sequence).

This clonotype came up a few times. The chain couples TRBV5-6 to TRBJ1-4; D remains unclear. With 4 bases removed from V and 0 bases from J, the gap between germline ends came to 7 bases. CDR3 length equals 14 residues. Germline-derived CDR1 and CDR2 are SGHDT and YYEEEE. CDR3 nucleotide sequence: TGTGCCAGCAGCGGAGTTGCAACTAATGAAAAACTGTTTTTT. It specifies CASSGVATNEKLFF.